Below are 28 T cell receptor beta chains sequenced from a single sample in a study of a mutant IDH1 vaccine in newly diagnosed glioma. Indicated time point: baseline, week 1 (first vaccination visit). Treatment noted: pre-vaccination baseline after standard-of-care therapy. The repertoire was sequenced with immunoSEQ multiplex PCR; TCRdb's copy has only in-frame clones and lacks some. The sample comprises tens of thousands of clones, approximately 86% of which are singletons, and approximately 5% rests with the top ten. The sample here was PBMCs, taken from a glioma patient treated with radiotherapy, temozolomide or both. The receptor set was obtained from a man in his forties with glioma.

The chain carries TRBV25-1 and TRBJ2-7; D not resolved. Germline CDR1 MGHDK, CDR2 SYGVNS. The CDR3 is made up of 14 amino acids. V lost 3 bases, J lost 0 bases, and 9 bases lay in between. In DNA form, the CDR3 reads TGTGCCAGCAGTGAGACCAGGAGCTCCTACGAGCAGTACTTC. Its protein is CASSETRSSYEQYF.

The chain combines TRBV25-1 with TRBJ1-3; the D gene is possibly TRBD1 (5 bases). Per the germline V gene, CDR1 is MGHDK and CDR2 is SYGVNS. V lost 4 bases to trimming and J lost 4 bases, with 17 bases between them. The CDR3 runs to 16 residues. The chain's CDR3 is CASSAWDFGPGNTIYF. The CDR3 coding sequence is TGTGCCAGCAGTGCCTGGGACTTTGGGCCGGGAAACACCATATATTTT.

J is TRBJ2-3 and V is TRBV5-6; the D gene is possibly TRBD1 (6 bases). Trimming stripped 5 bases from V and 1 base from J, with 17 bases between. Germline V gene sequence: CDR1 SGHDT, CDR2 YYEEEE. The CDR3 extends over 16 amino acids. CDR3 loop: CASSSTGTSRTDTQYF. CDR3 nucleotide sequence: TGTGCCAGCAGTTCAACCGGGACATCTCGCACAGATACGCAGTATTTT.

The V call is TRBV19, the J call TRBJ1-2, with 9 bases that match TRBD1. Germline V gene sequence: CDR1 LNHDA, CDR2 SQIVND (reference sequence). This CDR3 contains 13 residues. With 4 bases clipped from V and 5 bases from J, the junction kept 2 bases outside the gene matches. The CDR3 bases are TGTGCCAGTAGTAGGGACAGGGAATATGGCTACACCTTC. Protein product: CASSRDREYGYTF.

The rearrangement links TRBV5-5 to TRBJ2-7; 7 nucleotides align to TRBD1. The CDR3 contains 15 residues. Losses at the gene ends were 4 bases for V and 0 bases for J; bases not matched to a gene: 7. CDR1 is SGHKS, CDR2 YYEKEE, per germline (reference sequence). This CDR3 reads CASSPGGQSSYEQYF. The CDR3, as DNA: TGTGCCAGCAGCCCTGGGGGACAGAGCTCCTACGAGCAGTACTTC.

The chain carries TRBV7-9 and TRBJ2-5, with TRBD2 matching over 9 bases. Germline V gene lookup returns CDR1 SEHNR and CDR2 FQNEAQ (reference sequence). V shed 6 bases and J 2 bases; nucleotides not matched to a gene: 10. The CDR3 is 16 amino acids. CDR3 protein: CASSEIGGGVQETQYF. CDR3 DNA sequence: TGTGCCAGCAGTGAAATTGGCGGGGGGGTGCAAGAGACCCAGTACTTC. The variable domain in full, completed from reference TRBV7-9 and TRBJ2-5, reads DTGVSQNPRHKITKRGQNVTFRCDPISEHNRLYWYRQTLGQGPEFLTYFQNEAQLEKSRLLSDRFSAERPKGSFSTLEIQRTEQGDSAMYLCASSEIGGGVQETQYFGPGTRLLVL.

About this clone: Relative to the germline gene, one junction end is altered; a read error may explain this. The chain uses TRBV7-9 and TRBJ2-7, with 10 bases matching TRBD2. The CDR3 covers 14 residues. The germline CDR1 and CDR2 sequences are SEHNR and FQNEAQ (reference sequence). The CDR3 coding sequence is TGTGCCAGCAGCCTAGCGGGAGTGCATTACGAGCAGTACTTC. Its translation is CASSLAGVHYEQYF. The entire variable domain, with the rest obtained from reference TRBV7-9 and TRBJ2-7, is as follows: DTGVSQNPRHKITKRGQNVTFRCDPISEHNRLYWYRQTLGQGPEFLTYFQNEAQLEKSRLLSDRFSAERPKGSFSTLEIQRTEQGDSAMYLCASSLAGVHYEQYFGPGTRLTVT.

This clone was counted a single time. Here the CDR3 DNA reads TGTGCCAGCAGCCTCGACAGGGGAAGTCAGCCCCAGCATTTT. This encodes CASSLDRGSQPQHF. This sequence joins TRBV6-5 and TRBJ1-5; 8 bases align to TRBD1. CDR1 is MNHEY, CDR2 SVGAGI, per germline. The CDR3 length is 14 residues. Trimming cost V 6 bases and J 6 bases; bases outside gene matches: 7.

The chain recombines TRBV5-1 with TRBJ2-7; the match to TRBD2 covers 9 bases. The V gene's germline CDR1 is SGHRS and CDR2 YFSETQ. Trimming at V came to 2 bases and at J to 4 bases, leaving 7 bases not matched to a gene. CDR3 length equals 15 residues. The CDR3 DNA reads TGCGCCAGCAGCTTTGGGGCTAGCGGGGTTTACGAGCAGTACGTC. It encodes CASSFGASGVYEQYV.

V and J are TRBV29-1 and TRBJ2-5; TRBD1 matches 8 bases. CDR3 length: 15 residues. Looked up from germline, CDR1 is SQVTM and CDR2 is ANQGSEA. The trim removed 3 bases at V and 9 bases at J, leaving 15 bases unmatched. CDR3 in DNA: TGCAGCGTTGAGGCCTTAACAGGGGGGATAGGGTCCCAGTACTTC. Translating it yields CSVEALTGGIGSQYF.

CDR3 in amino acids: CSVQGFDEQYF. CDR3 bases: TGCAGTGTTCAGGGGTTCGACGAGCAGTACTTC. The chain employs TRBV20-1 and TRBJ2-7; the D gene is possibly TRBD1 (6 bases). The CDR3 contains 11 residues. Germline CDR1 DFQATT, CDR2 SNEGSKA (reference sequence). Trimming pared 7 bases from V and 5 bases from J, leaving 12 bases between.

In nucleotides, the CDR3 is TGTGCCAGCAGCCTCAGGGGTAATTCACCCCTCCACTTT. Its translation is CASSLRGNSPLHF. The V and J genes are TRBV5-6 and TRBJ1-6; tentative D call: TRBD1 (6 bases). The CDR3 has 13 amino acids. The germline V and J ends were trimmed by 4 bases and 6 bases, with 8 bases remaining between them. Germline CDR1 reads SGHDT; CDR2 reads YYEEEE.

The chain is built from TRBV5-1 and TRBJ1-5, with 11 bases lining up with TRBD1. J was trimmed by 6 bases and V by 4 bases; bases with no gene match: 3. This CDR3 has 14 amino acids. From germline, CDR1 is SGHRS and CDR2 YFSETQ. The CDR3, as DNA: TGCGCCAGCAGCCTTGGACAGGGGGCTCAGCCCCAGCATTTT. Its protein product is CASSLGQGAQPQHF.

The rearrangement joins TRBV7-8 to TRBJ2-3; TRBD2 agrees at 9 bases. The CDR3 has 15 residues. CDR1 and CDR2 from the germline V gene are SGHVS and FQNEAQ. V trimming: 8 bases; J trimming: 2 bases; junction bases outside the gene matches: 8. The CDR3 loop reads CASGGPSGDTDTQYF. CDR3 bases: TGTGCCAGCGGGGGGCCTAGCGGGGACACAGATACGCAGTATTTT.

The chain has TRBV29-1 and TRBJ2-2; D is possibly TRBD2 (5 bases). Germline V gives CDR1 SQVTM, CDR2 ANQGSEA. The CDR3 runs to 12 residues. Trimming cost V 7 bases and J 11 bases, with 17 bases left between them. CDR3: CSAALPRGELFF. CDR3 DNA: TGCAGCGCTGCCCTACCCCGGGGAGAGCTGTTTTTT.

The rearrangement joins TRBV30 to TRBJ1-1; no clear D gene. Looked up from germline, CDR1 is GTSNPN and CDR2 is SVGIG (reference sequence). The CDR3 extends over 12 amino acids. V lost 2 bases to trimming and J lost 6 bases, with 10 bases between them. For the CDR3, the DNA is TGTGCCTGGAGTTCCACTTCCTCTGAAGCTTTCTTT. Protein product: CAWSSTSSEAFF.

This rearrangement joins TRBV30 to TRBJ2-3; TRBD2 aligns across 7 bases. CDR1 is GTSNPN and CDR2 is SVGIG in the germline V gene (reference sequence). The CDR3 contains 17 residues. The ends lost 7 bases at V and 1 base at J; junction bases unmatched: 17. CDR3 DNA: TGTGCCTCCGGGGGGAGACCGGGACCCTACGGCACAGATACGCAGTATTTT. Translating gives CASGGRPGPYGTDTQYF. Full variable domain (rest looked up from reference TRBV30 and TRBJ2-3): SQTIHQWPATLVQPVGSPLSLECTVEGTSNPNLYWYRQAAGRGLQLLFYSVGIGQISSEVPQNLSASRPQDRQFILSSKKLLLSDSGFYLCASGGRPGPYGTDTQYFGPGTRLTVL.

The rearrangement joins TRBV2 to TRBJ1-1, with D perhaps TRBD1 (6 bases). Germline V gives CDR1 SNHLY, CDR2 FYNNEI. V gave up 6 bases and J gave up 7 bases, with 24 bases separating them. The CDR3 is made up of 16 amino acids. CDR3 protein: CASSLFGQTEQGEAFF. The CDR3 DNA sequence: TGTGCCAGCAGCCTCTTTGGACAGACCGAACAGGGTGAAGCTTTCTTT.

The chain uses TRBV10-3 and TRBJ1-4, with a tentative D call TRBD1 (6 bases). Trimming left V 10 bases short and J 8 bases short, with 17 bases between. There are 13 residues in the CDR3. The germline V gene has CDR1 ENHRY and CDR2 SYGVKD. The CDR3 loop is CATKSRGEEKLFF. The CDR3 region has the DNA TGTGCCACCAAAAGCAGGGGAGAGGAAAAACTGTTTTTT.

The chain couples TRBV2 to TRBJ2-7; 10 bases map to TRBD1. CDR1 is SNHLY and CDR2 is FYNNEI in the germline V gene. Trimming at V came to 6 bases and at J to 4 bases, leaving 12 bases not matched to a gene. This CDR3 has 16 residues. The CDR3, as DNA: TGTGCCAGCAGGGAAATTCCGGGACAGGGGTTGTACGAGCAGTACGTC. Protein: CASREIPGQGLYEQYV.

This clone was detected only once. CDR3 sequence: CASSLEDRGNYGYTF. The CDR3 DNA sequence: TGCGCCAGCAGCTTGGAGGACAGGGGGAACTATGGCTACACCTTC. This chain links TRBV5-1 with TRBJ1-2, with TRBD1 matching over 10 bases. With V trimmed by 0 bases and J by 2 bases, 1 base remained unmatched. Germline V lookup: CDR1 SGHRS, CDR2 YFSETQ. CDR3 length: 15 residues.

The chain carries TRBV7-8 and TRBJ1-6, with 9 bases matching TRBD1. Looked up from germline, CDR1 is SGHVS and CDR2 is FQNEAQ. This CDR3 contains 15 residues. With 0 bases clipped from V and 9 bases from J, the junction kept 3 bases outside the gene matches. The CDR3 nucleotides read TGTGCCAGCAGCTTAGCGGGACAGGGAAGTTCACCCCTCCACTTT. Translation: CASSLAGQGSSPLHF.

The rearrangement joins TRBV15 to TRBJ2-5; D assignment may be TRBD1 or TRBD2 (5 bases each). The V and J ends lost 0 bases and 2 bases respectively, with 7 bases between them. The CDR3 totals 14 residues. Germline CDR1 reads LNHNV; CDR2 reads YYDKDF (reference sequence). CDR3 sequence (DNA): TGTGCCACCAGCAGAGAAGAGGGGCAAGAGACCCAGTACTTC. This encodes CATSREEGQETQYF.

The chain has TRBV2 and TRBJ2-1, with TRBD2 matching over 9 bases. There are 14 residues in the CDR3. CDR1 and CDR2 (germline): SNHLY, FYNNEI. V dropped 7 bases and J dropped 7; count of bases not matched to a gene: 8. In nucleotides, the CDR3 is TGTGCCAGCAAGGGGCGGGAGGGCCTGAATGAGCAGTTCTTC. Its translation: CASKGREGLNEQFF.

V gene TRBV5-1 combines with J gene TRBJ2-1, with 11 bases that match TRBD2. Looked up from germline, CDR1 is SGHRS and CDR2 is YFSETQ. CDR3 length: 16 residues. Trimming at V came to 4 bases and at J to 5 bases, leaving 8 bases not matched to a gene. This chain's CDR3 is CASSQIPGLADNEQFF. CDR3 DNA sequence: TGCGCCAGCAGCCAAATACCGGGACTAGCGGACAATGAGCAGTTCTTC. Full variable domain (outside the CDR3, taken from reference TRBV5-1 and TRBJ2-1): KAGVTQTPRYLIKTRGQQVTLSCSPISGHRSVSWYQQTPGQGLQFLFEYFSETQRNKGNFPGRFSGRQFSNSRSEMNVSTLELGDSALYLCASSQIPGLADNEQFFGPGTRLTVL.

The chain employs TRBV6-4 and TRBJ2-2; no clear D gene. Germline values: CDR1 MRHNA, CDR2 SNTAGT. CDR3 length equals 13 residues. V shed 3 bases and J shed 3 bases, with 5 bases lying between them. CDR3 loop: CASSEDDTGELFF. The CDR3 DNA reads as TGTGCCAGCAGTGAGGACGACACCGGGGAGCTGTTTTTT.

Only one count was recorded for this clone. The chain combines TRBV14 with TRBJ2-3; weak D call: TRBD2 (5 bases). This CDR3 comprises 13 residues. Germline V gives CDR1 SGHDN, CDR2 FVKESK. V was trimmed by 3 bases and J by 4 bases, leaving 8 bases between them. CDR3 loop: CASSQLRADTQYF. The CDR3 region has the DNA TGTGCCAGCAGCCAGTTGAGGGCAGATACGCAGTATTTT.

CDR3 DNA: TGTGCCAGCAGCGGGGACAGGGCCTGGGGAGGCTACACCTTC. Its protein product is CASSGDRAWGGYTF. J is TRBJ1-2 and V is TRBV5-6; 9 nucleotides agree with TRBD1. V shed 4 bases, J shed 8 bases, and the junction held 9 bases outside the gene matches. CDR1 is SGHDT, CDR2 YYEEEE, per germline. This CDR3 region has 14 residues. The full variable domain, in which reference TRBV5-6 and TRBJ1-2 provide the parts outside the CDR3, is DAGVTQSPTHLIKTRGQQVTLRCSPKSGHDTVSWYQQALGQGPQFIFQYYEEEERQRGNFPDRFSGHQFPNYSSELNVNALLLGDSALYLCASSGDRAWGGYTFGSGTRLTVV.